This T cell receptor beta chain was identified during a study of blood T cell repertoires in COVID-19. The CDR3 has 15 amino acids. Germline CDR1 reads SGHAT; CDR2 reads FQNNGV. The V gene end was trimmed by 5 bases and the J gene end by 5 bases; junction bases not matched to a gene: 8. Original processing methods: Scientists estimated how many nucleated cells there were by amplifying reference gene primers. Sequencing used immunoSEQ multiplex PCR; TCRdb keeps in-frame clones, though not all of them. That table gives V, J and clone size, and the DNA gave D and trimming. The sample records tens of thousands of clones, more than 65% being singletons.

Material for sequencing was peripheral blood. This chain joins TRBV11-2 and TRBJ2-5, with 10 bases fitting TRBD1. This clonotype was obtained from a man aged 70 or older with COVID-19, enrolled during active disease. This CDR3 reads CASSPSTGGGETQYF. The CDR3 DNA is TGTGCCAGCAGCCCTTCGACAGGGGGCGGTGAGACCCAGTACTTC.